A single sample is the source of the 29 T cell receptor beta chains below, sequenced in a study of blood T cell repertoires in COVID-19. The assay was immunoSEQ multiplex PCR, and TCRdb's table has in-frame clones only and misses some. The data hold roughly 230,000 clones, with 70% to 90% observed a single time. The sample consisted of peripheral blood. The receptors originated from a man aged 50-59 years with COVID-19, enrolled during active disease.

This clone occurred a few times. The CDR3 reads CASSWGQSYEQYF. The CDR3 nucleotides are TGTGCCAGCAGCTGGGGACAGTCCTACGAGCAGTACTTC. This sequence joins TRBV28 and TRBJ2-7; 7 nucleotides line up with TRBD1. The CDR3 runs 13 residues. Germline V gene lookup returns CDR1 MDHEN and CDR2 SYDVKM. Trimming cost V 6 bases and J 1 base; bases outside gene matches: 3. Full variable domain (remainder filled in from reference TRBV28 and TRBJ2-7): DVKVTQSSRYLVKRTGEKVFLECVQDMDHENMFWYRQDPGLGLRLIYFSYDVKMKEKGDIPEGYSVSREKKERFSLILESASTNQTSMYLCASSWGQSYEQYFGPGTRLTVT.

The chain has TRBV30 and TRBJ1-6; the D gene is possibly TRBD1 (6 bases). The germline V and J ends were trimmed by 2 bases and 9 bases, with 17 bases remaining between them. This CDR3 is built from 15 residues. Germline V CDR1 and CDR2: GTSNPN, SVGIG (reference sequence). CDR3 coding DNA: TGTGCCTGGAGTCCCTCCAGGGGATCGGGTTCACCCCTCCACTTT. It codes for CAWSPSRGSGSPLHF.

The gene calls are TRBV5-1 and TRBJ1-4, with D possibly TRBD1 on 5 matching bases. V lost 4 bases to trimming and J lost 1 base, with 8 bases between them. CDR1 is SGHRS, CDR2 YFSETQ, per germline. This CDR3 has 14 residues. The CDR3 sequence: CASSRRGTNEKLFF. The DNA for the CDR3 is TGCGCCAGCAGCCGGAGGGGAACTAATGAAAAACTGTTTTTT. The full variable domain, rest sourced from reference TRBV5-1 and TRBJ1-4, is KAGVTQTPRYLIKTRGQQVTLSCSPISGHRSVSWYQQTPGQGLQFLFEYFSETQRNKGNFPGRFSGRQFSNSRSEMNVSTLELGDSALYLCASSRRGTNEKLFFGSGTQLSVL.

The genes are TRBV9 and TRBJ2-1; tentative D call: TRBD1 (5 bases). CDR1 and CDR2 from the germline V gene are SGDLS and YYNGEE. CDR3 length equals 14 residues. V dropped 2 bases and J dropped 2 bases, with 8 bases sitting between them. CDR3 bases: TGTGCCAGCAGCGTGGGGCAACCCTACAATGAGCAGTTCTTC. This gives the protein CASSVGQPYNEQFF.

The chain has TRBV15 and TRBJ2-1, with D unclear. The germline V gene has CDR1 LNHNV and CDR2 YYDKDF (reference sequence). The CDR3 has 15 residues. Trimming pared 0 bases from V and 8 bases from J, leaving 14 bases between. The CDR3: CATSRDHLSEDEQFF. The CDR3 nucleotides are TGTGCCACCAGCAGAGATCACCTGAGTGAAGATGAGCAGTTCTTC.

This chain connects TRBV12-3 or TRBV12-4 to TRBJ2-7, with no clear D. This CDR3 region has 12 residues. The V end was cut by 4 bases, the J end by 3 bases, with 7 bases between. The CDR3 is CASSSTNYEQYF. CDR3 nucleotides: TGTGCCAGCAGTTCTACTAACTACGAGCAGTACTTC.

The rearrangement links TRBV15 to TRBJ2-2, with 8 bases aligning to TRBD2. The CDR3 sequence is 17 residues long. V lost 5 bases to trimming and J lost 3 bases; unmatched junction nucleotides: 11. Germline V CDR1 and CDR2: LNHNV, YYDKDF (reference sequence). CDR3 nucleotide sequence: TGTGCCACCAGCCGGCCTGCCTTAGCGGGGTACACCGGGGAGCTGTTTTTT. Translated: CATSRPALAGYTGELFF.

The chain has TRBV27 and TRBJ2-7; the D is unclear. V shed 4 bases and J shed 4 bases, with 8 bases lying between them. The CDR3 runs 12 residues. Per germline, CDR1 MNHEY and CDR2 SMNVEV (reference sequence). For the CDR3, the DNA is TGTGCCAGCAGTTCCCCAGGTTACGAGCAGTACTTC. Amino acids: CASSSPGYEQYF.

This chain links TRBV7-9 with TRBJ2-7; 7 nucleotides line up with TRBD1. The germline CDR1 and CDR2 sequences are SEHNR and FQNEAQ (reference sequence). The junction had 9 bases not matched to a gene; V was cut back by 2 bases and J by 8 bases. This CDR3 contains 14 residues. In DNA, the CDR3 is TGTGCCAGCAGCTTAATACGCCTACAGGGGAAGCAGTACTTC. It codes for CASSLIRLQGKQYF.

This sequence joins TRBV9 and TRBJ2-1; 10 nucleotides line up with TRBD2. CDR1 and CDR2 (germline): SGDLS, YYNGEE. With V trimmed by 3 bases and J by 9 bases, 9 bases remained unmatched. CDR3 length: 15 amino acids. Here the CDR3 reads CASSGASGGMSEQFF. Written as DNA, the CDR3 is TGTGCCAGCAGCGGCGCTAGCGGGGGCATGAGTGAGCAGTTCTTC.

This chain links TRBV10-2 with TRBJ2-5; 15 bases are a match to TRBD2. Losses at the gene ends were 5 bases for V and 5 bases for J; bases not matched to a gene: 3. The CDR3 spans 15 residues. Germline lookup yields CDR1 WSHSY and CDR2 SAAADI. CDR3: CASSRTSGGAETQYF. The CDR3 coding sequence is TGCGCCAGCAGTCGGACTAGCGGGGGGGCTGAGACCCAGTACTTC.

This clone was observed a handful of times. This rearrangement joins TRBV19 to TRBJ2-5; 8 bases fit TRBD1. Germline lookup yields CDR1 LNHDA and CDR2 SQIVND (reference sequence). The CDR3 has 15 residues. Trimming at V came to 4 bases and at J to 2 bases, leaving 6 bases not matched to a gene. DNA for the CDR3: TGTGCCAGTAGTAGGACCGGGACAGGACAAGAGACCCAGTACTTC. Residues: CASSRTGTGQETQYF.

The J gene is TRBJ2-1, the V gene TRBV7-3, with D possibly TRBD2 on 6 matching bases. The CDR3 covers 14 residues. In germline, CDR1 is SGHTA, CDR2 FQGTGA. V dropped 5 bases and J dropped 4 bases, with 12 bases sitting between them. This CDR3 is CASSPGTQYNEQFF. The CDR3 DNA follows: TGTGCCAGCAGCCCCGGGACTCAATACAATGAGCAGTTCTTC.

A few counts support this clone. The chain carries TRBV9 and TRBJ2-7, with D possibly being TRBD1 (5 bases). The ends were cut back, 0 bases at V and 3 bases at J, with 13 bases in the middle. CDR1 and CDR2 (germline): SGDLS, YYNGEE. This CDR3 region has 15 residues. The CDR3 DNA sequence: TGTGCCAGCAGCGTAGCTCAGGGTCTTGGCTACGAGCAGTACTTC. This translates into CASSVAQGLGYEQYF.

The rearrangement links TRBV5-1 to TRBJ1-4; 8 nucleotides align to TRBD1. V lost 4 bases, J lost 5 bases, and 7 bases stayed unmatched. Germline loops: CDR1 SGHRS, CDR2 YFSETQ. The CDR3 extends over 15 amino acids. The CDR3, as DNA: TGCGCCAGCAGCGGACCGGGACAGGCGAATGAAAAACTGTTTTTT. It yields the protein CASSGPGQANEKLFF.

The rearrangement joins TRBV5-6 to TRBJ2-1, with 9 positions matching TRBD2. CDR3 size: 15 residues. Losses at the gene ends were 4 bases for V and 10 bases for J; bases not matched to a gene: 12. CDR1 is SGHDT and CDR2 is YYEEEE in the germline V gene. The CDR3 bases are TGTGCCAGCAGCCAAAGCGGGGGGCCCGCCAGGGAGCAGTTCTTC. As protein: CASSQSGGPAREQFF. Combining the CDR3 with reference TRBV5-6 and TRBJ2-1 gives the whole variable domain DAGVTQSPTHLIKTRGQQVTLRCSPKSGHDTVSWYQQALGQGPQFIFQYYEEEERQRGNFPDRFSGHQFPNYSSELNVNALLLGDSALYLCASSQSGGPAREQFFGPGTRLTVL.

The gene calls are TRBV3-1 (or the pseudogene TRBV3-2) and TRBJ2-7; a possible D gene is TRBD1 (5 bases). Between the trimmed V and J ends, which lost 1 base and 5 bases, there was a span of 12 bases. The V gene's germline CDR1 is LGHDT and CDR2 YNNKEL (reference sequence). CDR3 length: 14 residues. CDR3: CASSQVRQGNEQYF. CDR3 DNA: TGTGCCAGCAGCCAAGTAAGGCAGGGTAACGAGCAGTACTTC.

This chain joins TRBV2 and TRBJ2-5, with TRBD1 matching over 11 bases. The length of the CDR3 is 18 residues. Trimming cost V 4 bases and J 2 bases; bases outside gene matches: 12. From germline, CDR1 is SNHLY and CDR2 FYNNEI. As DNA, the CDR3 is TGTGCCAGCAGTGTGACTTGGGTGGGACAGGGGGGACAAGAGACCCAGTACTTC. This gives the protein CASSVTWVGQGGQETQYF.

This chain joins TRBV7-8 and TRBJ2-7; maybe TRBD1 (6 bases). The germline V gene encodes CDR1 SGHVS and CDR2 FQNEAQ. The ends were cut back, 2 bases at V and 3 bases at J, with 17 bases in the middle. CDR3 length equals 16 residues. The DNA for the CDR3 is TGTGCCAGCAGCTTATCCCCAGAAGGGACAAGCTACGAGCAGTACTTC. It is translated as CASSLSPEGTSYEQYF. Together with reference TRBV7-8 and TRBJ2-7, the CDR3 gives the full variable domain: GAGVSQSPRYKVAKRGQDVALRCDPISGHVSLFWYQQALGQGPEFLTYFQNEAQLDKSGLPSDRFFAERPEGSVSTLKIQRTQQEDSAVYLCASSLSPEGTSYEQYFGPGTRLTVT.

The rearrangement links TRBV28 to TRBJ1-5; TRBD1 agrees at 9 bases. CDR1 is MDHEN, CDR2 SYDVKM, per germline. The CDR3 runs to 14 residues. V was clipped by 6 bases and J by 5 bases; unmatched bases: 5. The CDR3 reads CASRTGTGYQPQHF. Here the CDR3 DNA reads TGTGCCAGCAGGACCGGGACAGGGTATCAGCCCCAGCATTTT.

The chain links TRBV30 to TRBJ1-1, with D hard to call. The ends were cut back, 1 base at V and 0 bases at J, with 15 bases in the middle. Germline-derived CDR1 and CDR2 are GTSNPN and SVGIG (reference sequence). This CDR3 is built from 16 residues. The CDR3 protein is CAWSAPTSYMNTEAFF. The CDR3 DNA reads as TGTGCCTGGAGTGCGCCCACCTCATACATGAACACTGAAGCTTTCTTT.

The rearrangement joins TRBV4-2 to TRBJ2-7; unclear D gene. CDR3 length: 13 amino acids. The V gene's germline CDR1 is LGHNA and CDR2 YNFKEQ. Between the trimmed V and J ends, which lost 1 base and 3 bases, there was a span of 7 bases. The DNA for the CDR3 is TGTGCCAGCAGCCAAGCCCCCAACTACGAGCAGTACTTC. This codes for CASSQAPNYEQYF.

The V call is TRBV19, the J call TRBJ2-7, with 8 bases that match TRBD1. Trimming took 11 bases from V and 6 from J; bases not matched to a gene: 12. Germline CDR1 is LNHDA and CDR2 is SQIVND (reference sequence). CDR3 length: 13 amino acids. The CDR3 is CASSEDRDVEQYF. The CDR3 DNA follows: TGTGCCTCATCCGAGGACAGGGATGTCGAGCAGTACTTC.

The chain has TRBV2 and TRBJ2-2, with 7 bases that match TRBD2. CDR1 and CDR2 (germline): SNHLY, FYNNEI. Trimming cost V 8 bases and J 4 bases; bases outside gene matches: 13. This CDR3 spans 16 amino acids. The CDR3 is CASESPRWGGTGELFF. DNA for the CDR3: TGTGCCAGCGAGAGCCCAAGATGGGGGGGCACCGGGGAGCTGTTTTTT.

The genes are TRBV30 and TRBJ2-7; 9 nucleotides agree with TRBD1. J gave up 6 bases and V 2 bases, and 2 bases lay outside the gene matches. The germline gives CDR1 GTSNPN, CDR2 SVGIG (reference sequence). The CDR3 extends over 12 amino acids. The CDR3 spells CAWSPTGGEQYF. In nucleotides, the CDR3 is TGTGCCTGGAGTCCGACAGGGGGCGAGCAGTACTTC.

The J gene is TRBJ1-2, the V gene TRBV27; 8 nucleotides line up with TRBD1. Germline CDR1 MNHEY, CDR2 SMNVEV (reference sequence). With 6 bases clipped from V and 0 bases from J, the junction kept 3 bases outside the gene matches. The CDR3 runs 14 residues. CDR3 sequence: CASRWTGTNYGYTF. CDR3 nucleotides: TGTGCCAGCAGATGGACAGGGACTAACTATGGCTACACCTTC.

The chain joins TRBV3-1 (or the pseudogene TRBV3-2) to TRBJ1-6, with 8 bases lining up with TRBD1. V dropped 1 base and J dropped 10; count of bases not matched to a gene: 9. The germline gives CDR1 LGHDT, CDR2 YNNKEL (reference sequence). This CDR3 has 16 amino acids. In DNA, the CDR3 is TGTGCCAGCAGCCAAGGTGCCCCAGGGGGCGGGTCACCCCTCCACTTT. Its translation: CASSQGAPGGGSPLHF.

As DNA, the CDR3 is TGTGCCAGCAGAATTAGCGGGGGGGCTAGAGAGACCCAGTACTTC. Its translation is CASRISGGARETQYF. The chain recombines TRBV2 with TRBJ2-5, with 11 bases lining up with TRBD2. The V gene end was trimmed by 6 bases and the J gene end by 4 bases; junction bases not matched to a gene: 7. The germline CDR1 and CDR2 sequences are SNHLY and FYNNEI. This CDR3 comprises 15 residues.

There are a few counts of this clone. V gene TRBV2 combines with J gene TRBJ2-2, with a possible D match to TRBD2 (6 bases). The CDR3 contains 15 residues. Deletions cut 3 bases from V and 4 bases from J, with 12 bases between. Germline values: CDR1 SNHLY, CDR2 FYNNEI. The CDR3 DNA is TGTGCCAGCAGTGAGGGACTCCTAGTCACCGGGGAGCTGTTTTTT. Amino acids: CASSEGLLVTGELFF.